A single T cell receptor (beta chain) is shown here with its context. The target antigen is unknown. TCRdb keeps only in-frame clones here, not all; method: immunoSEQ multiplex PCR. There are some 50,000 clones in the sample; around 76% occur only once, and roughly 8% lies in the top ten. Trimming pared 0 bases from V and 5 bases from J, leaving 7 bases between. This CDR3 is 13 amino acids long. Germline V gene data show CDR1 as SGHTA and CDR2 as FQGTGA. The source of the sample is a study of radiotherapy plus CTLA-4 blockade in lung cancer. Whole-study findings and limits: Dynamics of early blood T cell clones, together with interferon-beta, were reportedly the best predictors of response.

The gene calls are TRBV7-3 and TRBJ2-5; D is uncertain. The origin of this receptor is a human donor with non-small cell lung cancer who had stable disease on radiotherapy plus ipilimumab. Specimen: peripheral blood, collected from a patient treated with radiotherapy plus ipilimumab. The CDR3, as DNA: TGTGCCAGCAGCTTAACGATTGGGGAGACCCAGTACTTC. Translated, it gives CASSLTIGETQYF.